This TCR beta chain appears in the sequencing data of a study of cytomegalovirus exposure and HLA in healthy donors. Findings of the study overall: Several of the most significant clusters appeared linked to common viral pathogens, based on a later analysis. Cytomegalovirus-associated status was assigned to some 160 TCR beta chains. In an earlier analysis, in some 600 donors, most V segments appeared productive either ~87% or ~30% of the time. DRB1 had the most TCR associations and HLA-C the fewest, a later analysis found, with rates varying by HLA locus.

A few counts support this clone. Its matching antigen is unknown. Researchers ran the PCR with 60 Vbeta and 13 Jbeta primers. Clones were read by immunoSEQ multiplex PCR, and TCRdb kept only the in-frame ones, dropping some. The sample has around 100,000 clones; approximately 80% are singletons. The CDR3 has 16 residues. Germline CDR1 KGHSH, CDR2 LQKENI. The V gene lost 2 bases and the J gene lost 1 base, with 13 bases spanning the gap. The source is a woman between 18 and 30 years old in good health and CMV-seropositive. The sequencing input was PBMCs. The V gene is TRBV18, the J gene TRBJ2-3; D is uncertain. CDR3 region: CASSPVPLLGTDTQYF. The CDR3 DNA is TGTGCCAGCTCACCAGTCCCCCTCCTTGGCACAGATACGCAGTATTTT.